Reported below is one T cell receptor beta chain. Seattle patients were enrolled while actively infected and followed longitudinally. In the authors' methods: Researchers report that nucleated cell counts were estimated from reference gene primer amplification. The table came from immunoSEQ multiplex PCR; TCRdb's copy has only in-frame clones and leaves some out. V, J and clone size are those of that table, while D and trimming were read from the DNA. The table lists about 290,000 clones, roughly 90% of them singletons. The data belong to a study of blood T cell repertoires in COVID-19. About the study: Samples came from the United States, Italy and Spain, spanning acute and convalescent COVID-19.

With 7 bases clipped from V and 4 bases from J, the junction kept 15 bases outside the gene matches. Germline V gene lookup returns CDR1 SNHLY and CDR2 FYNNEI. The CDR3 length is 16 residues. Sample: peripheral blood. The clonotype was recovered from a woman in her twenties or thirties with COVID-19, enrolled during active disease. The genes are TRBV2 and TRBJ1-2; 7 nucleotides match TRBD1. In DNA form, the CDR3 reads TGTGCCAGCACCCCCCTGAGGACAGGATCCACCTATGGCTACACCTTC. It codes for CASTPLRTGSTYGYTF.